This T cell receptor (beta chain) was sequenced in a study of blood T cell repertoires in COVID-19. Original processing methods: Cell counts per sample came from amplifying reference gene primers. TCRdb's copy holds only in-frame clones and misses some; the assay was immunoSEQ multiplex PCR. V, J and clone size are taken as reported in that table, and D and trimming were inferred from the DNA itself. Of some 250,000 clones listed, roughly nine tenths are singletons. V shed 3 bases and J 7 bases; nucleotides not matched to a gene: 2. The CDR3 is 13 residues long. From germline, CDR1 is SGHRS and CDR2 YFSETQ.

This chain connects TRBV5-1 to TRBJ1-2; TRBD1 matches 11 bases. The receptor comes from a woman aged 25 to 39 with COVID-19, enrolled during active disease. Sequenced sample: peripheral blood. The CDR3 spells CASSWTGGGGYTF. The CDR3 coding sequence is TGCGCCAGCAGCTGGACAGGGGGCGGTGGCTACACCTTC.